Listed below are T cell receptor beta chains from one sample, sequenced in a study of post-analysis software for immune sequencing data. TCRdb independently ran MiXCR on the PCR reads; one entry per CDR3 protein. The sample consists of about 800,000 distinct CDR3 sequences, about 27% of them appearing once. The specimen sequenced was blood. All receptors derive from a girl between 10 and 17 years old with multiple sclerosis. Both conserved end residues are part of each CDR3. The order of the fields is V gene, J gene, clone size, D gene, CDR3 protein, CDR3 DNA. D genes are given only for firm matches. A row's size may be missing; if present it is once, few, many or a size class.

TRBV18,TRBJ2-7,.,.,CASSIGGPTYEQYF,TGTGCCAGCTCAATAGGGGGACCCACCTACGAGCAGTACTTC
TRBV11-2,TRBJ1-1,.,.,CASSFGGGNTEAFF,TGTGCCAGCAGCTTCGGAGGGGGTAACACTGAAGCTTTCTTT
TRBV20-1,TRBJ1-2,few,.,CSAEVQPTDGYTF,TGCAGTGCTGAGGTTCAACCGACAGATGGCTACACCTTC
TRBV5-1,TRBJ2-7,.,.,CASSVTRGGSEQYF,TGCGCCAGCAGCGTGACTAGGGGGGGTTCCGAGCAGTACTTC
TRBV14,TRBJ1-2,.,.,CASSPNRGSNYGYTF,TGTGCCAGCAGCCCAAACAGAGGATCTAACTATGGCTACACCTTC
TRBV20-1,TRBJ1-5,.,TRBD1,CSAGTGVNSNQPQHF,TGCAGTGCAGGGACAGGGGTTAATAGCAATCAGCCCCAGCATTTT
TRBV20-1,TRBJ1-5,.,.,CSARDPHDNQPQHF,TGCAGTGCTAGAGACCCGCACGACAATCAGCCCCAGCATTTT
TRBV24-1,TRBJ2-5,.,.,CATSDLGVGGQETQYF,TGTGCCACCAGTGATTTGGGCGTTGGTGGCCAAGAGACCCAGTACTTC
TRBV6-1,TRBJ2-1,few,.,CASSARWGEQFF,TGTGCCAGCAGTGCCCGGTGGGGTGAGCAGTTCTTC
TRBV7-2,TRBJ2-7,many,.,CASSLGVASYEQYF,TGCGCCAGCAGCTTAGGGGTAGCCTCCTACGAGCAGTACTTC
TRBV6-5,TRBJ2-5,many,.,CASRKFQSQETQYF,TGTGCCAGCCGCAAGTTTCAGAGCCAAGAGACCCAGTACTTC
TRBV7-9,TRBJ2-5,.,TRBD1,CASSKSPGQGGKETQYF,TGTGCCAGCAGCAAAAGTCCGGGACAGGGGGGAAAAGAGACCCAGTACTTC
TRBV7-2,TRBJ2-5,many,TRBD1,CASSWDRGRETQYF,TGTGCCAGCAGCTGGGACAGGGGGCGGGAGACCCAGTACTTC
TRBV6-2/TRBV6-3,TRBJ2-3,.,.,CASVRGLDTQYF,TGTGCCAGCGTCAGGGGATTAGATACGCAGTATTTT
TRBV2,TRBJ2-3,few,.,CASSAVPPRTDTQYF,TGTGCCAGCAGTGCGGTTCCACCCCGCACAGATACGCAGTATTTT
TRBV20-1,TRBJ2-3,.,.,CSAPRVGSGPDTQYF,TGCAGTGCTCCTCGCGTCGGGAGCGGCCCAGATACGCAGTATTTT
TRBV6-1,TRBJ2-5,.,.,CASSEAPSKGETQYF,TGTGCCAGCAGTGAAGCACCCAGCAAGGGAGAGACCCAGTACTTC
TRBV7-8,TRBJ1-1,.,.,CASSSSGVGNTEAFF,TGTGCCAGCAGCTCGTCAGGGGTTGGGAACACTGAAGCTTTCTTT
TRBV5-1,TRBJ2-7,few,.,CASSSDPGGLNYEQYF,TGCGCCAGCAGCTCAGACCCGGGCGGATTGAACTACGAGCAGTACTTC
TRBV4-3,TRBJ1-4,.,.,CASSQIHRLYEKLFF,TGCGCCAGCAGCCAAATACATAGGTTGTATGAAAAACTGTTTTTT
TRBV10-3,TRBJ1-1,.,.,CAIMSGVNTEAFF,TGTGCCATCATGAGCGGAGTGAACACTGAAGCTTTCTTT
TRBV11-2,TRBJ2-3,.,TRBD2,CASSQTFGLAGVHSSDTQYF,TGTGCCAGCAGCCAGACGTTCGGACTAGCGGGAGTACACTCTTCTGATACGCAGTATTTT
TRBV29-1,TRBJ2-3,.,TRBD2,CSVLSRGGTDTQYF,TGCAGCGTTCTAAGTCGGGGAGGGACAGATACGCAGTATTTT
TRBV5-1,TRBJ1-2,.,.,CASSHQQENAMGYTF,TGCGCCAGCAGCCATCAACAGGAGAACGCTATGGGCTACACCTTC
TRBV5-1,TRBJ2-5,.,.,CASSLGREKYF,TGCGCCAGCAGCTTGGGGCGGGAAAAGTACTTC
TRBV3-1,TRBJ1-2,.,.,CASSLKRQSGYTF,TGTGCCAGCAGCCTCAAGCGGCAGAGTGGCTACACCTTC
TRBV19,TRBJ1-2,.,TRBD1,CASSIDPRQGSYTF,TGTGCCAGTAGTATAGATCCCCGACAGGGGAGCTACACCTTC
TRBV29-1,TRBJ1-4,.,.,CSVRGDLGTNEKLFF,TGCAGCGTCCGAGGGGACCTTGGGACTAATGAAAAACTGTTTTTT
TRBV20-1,TRBJ1-2,.,.,CSARDMVQANYGYTF,TGCAGTGCTAGAGATATGGTCCAGGCTAACTATGGCTACACCTTC
TRBV7-2,TRBJ2-3,.,.,CASSLTGFGSQYF,TGTGCCAGCAGCTTGACCGGTTTTGGTTCGCAGTATTTT
TRBV2,TRBJ2-5,.,TRBD2,CASSERRRREQYF,TGTGCCAGCAGTGAACGGCGGAGGCGGGAGCAGTACTTC
TRBV20-1,TRBJ2-7,.,.,CSAFSPSDGDQNF,TGCAGTGCCTTCAGTCCGAGTGACGGGGACCAGAACTTC
TRBV6-5,TRBJ1-3,.,.,CASSRRGHSGNTIYF,TGTGCCAGCAGCCGACGGGGACACTCTGGAAACACCATATATTTT
TRBV20-1,TRBJ2-7,.,.,CSASSGAGDEQYF,TGCAGTGCTAGTTCTGGGGCTGGTGACGAGCAGTACTTC
TRBV12-3/TRBV12-4,TRBJ1-5,.,.,CASRLLGNQPQHF,TGTGCCAGCAGGCTTTTAGGGAATCAGCCCCAGCATTTT
TRBV6-5,TRBJ2-3,.,.,CASSYSLTRSRTDTQYF,TGTGCCAGCAGTTACTCGCTGACCAGAAGCCGCACAGATACGCAGTATTTT
TRBV6-2/TRBV6-3,TRBJ2-7,few,TRBD2,CASSYGGSGPGRVYEQYF,TGTGCCAGCAGTTACGGAGGCAGTGGACCCGGGAGGGTCTACGAGCAGTACTTC
TRBV11-2,TRBJ2-3,.,TRBD2,CASSLAGRNTQYF,TGTGCCAGCAGCTTAGCCGGGAGGAATACGCAGTATTTT